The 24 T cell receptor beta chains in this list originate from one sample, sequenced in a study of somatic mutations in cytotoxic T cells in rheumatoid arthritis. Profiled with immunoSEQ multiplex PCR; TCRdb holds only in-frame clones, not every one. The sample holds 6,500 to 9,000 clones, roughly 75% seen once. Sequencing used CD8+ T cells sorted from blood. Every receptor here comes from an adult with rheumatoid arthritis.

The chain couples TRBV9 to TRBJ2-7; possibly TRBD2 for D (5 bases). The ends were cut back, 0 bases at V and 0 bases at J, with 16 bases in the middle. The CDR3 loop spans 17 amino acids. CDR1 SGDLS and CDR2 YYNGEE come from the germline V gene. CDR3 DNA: TGTGCCAGCAGCGTAGAAGGCGGACTGAGTAGCTCCTACGAGCAGTACTTC. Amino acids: CASSVEGGLSSSYEQYF.

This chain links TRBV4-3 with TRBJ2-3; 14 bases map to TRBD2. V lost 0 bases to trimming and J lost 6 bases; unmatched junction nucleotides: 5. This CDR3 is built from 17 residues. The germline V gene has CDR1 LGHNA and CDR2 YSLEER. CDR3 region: CASSQETSGRARDTQYF. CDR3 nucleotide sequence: TGCGCCAGCAGCCAAGAGACTAGCGGGAGGGCCAGGGATACGCAGTATTTT.

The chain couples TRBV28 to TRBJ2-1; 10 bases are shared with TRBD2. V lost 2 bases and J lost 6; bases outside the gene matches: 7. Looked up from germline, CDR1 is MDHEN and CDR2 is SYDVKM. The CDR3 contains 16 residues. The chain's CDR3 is CASSLNLAGVSNEQFF. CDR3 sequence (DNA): TGTGCCAGCAGTTTAAATCTAGCGGGGGTGAGCAATGAGCAGTTCTTC.

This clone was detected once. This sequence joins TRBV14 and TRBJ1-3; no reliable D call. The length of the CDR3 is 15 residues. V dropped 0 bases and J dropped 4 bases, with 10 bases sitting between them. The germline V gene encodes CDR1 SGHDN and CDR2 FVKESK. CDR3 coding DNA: TGTGCCAGCAGCCAAGAACGACGGTCCGGAAACACCATATATTTT. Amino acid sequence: CASSQERRSGNTIYF.

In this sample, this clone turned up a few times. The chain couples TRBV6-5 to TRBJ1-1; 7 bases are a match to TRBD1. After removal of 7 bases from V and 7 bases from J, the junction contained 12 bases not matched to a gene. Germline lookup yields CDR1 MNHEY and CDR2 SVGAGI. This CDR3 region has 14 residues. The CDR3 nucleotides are TGTGCCAGCACCGGGACAGCTTTGGATGGTGAAGCTTTCTTT. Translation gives CASTGTALDGEAFF.

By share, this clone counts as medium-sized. The CDR3 loop is CASSLGSYNEQFF. The DNA of the CDR3 is TGTGCCAGCAGCCTCGGGTCTTACAATGAGCAGTTCTTC. The J gene is TRBJ2-1, the V gene TRBV4-2, with D hard to call. Germline CDR1 is LGHNA and CDR2 is YNFKEQ. The germline V and J ends were trimmed by 4 bases and 4 bases, with 8 bases remaining between them. CDR3 size: 13 residues.

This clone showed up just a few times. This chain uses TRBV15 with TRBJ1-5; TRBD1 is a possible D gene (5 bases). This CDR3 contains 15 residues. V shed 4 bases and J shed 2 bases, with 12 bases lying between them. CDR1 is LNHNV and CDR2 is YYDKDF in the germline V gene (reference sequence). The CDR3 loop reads CATSNDLGGNQPQHF. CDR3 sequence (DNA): TGTGCCACCAGCAACGACCTAGGGGGCAATCAGCCCCAGCATTTT.

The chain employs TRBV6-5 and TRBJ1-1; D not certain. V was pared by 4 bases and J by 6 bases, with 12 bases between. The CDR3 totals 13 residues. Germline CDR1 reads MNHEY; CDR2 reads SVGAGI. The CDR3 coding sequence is TGTGCCAGCAGTTGGGCGGAGAGGGCTGAAGCTTTCTTT. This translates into CASSWAERAEAFF.

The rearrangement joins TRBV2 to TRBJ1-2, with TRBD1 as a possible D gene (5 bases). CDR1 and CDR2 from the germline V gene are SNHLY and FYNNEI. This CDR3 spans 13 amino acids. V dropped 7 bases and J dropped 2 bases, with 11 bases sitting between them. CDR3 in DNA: TGTGCCAGCACCGAGGAGGGGAACTATGGCTACACCTTC. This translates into CASTEEGNYGYTF.

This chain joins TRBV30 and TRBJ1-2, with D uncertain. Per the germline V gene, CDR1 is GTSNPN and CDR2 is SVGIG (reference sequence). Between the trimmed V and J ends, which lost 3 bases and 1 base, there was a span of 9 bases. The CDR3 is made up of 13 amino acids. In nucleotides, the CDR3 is TGTGCCTGGAGGTGGACCGGTAACTATGGCTACACCTTC. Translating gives CAWRWTGNYGYTF. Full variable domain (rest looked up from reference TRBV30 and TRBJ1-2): SQTIHQWPATLVQPVGSPLSLECTVEGTSNPNLYWYRQAAGRGLQLLFYSVGIGQISSEVPQNLSASRPQDRQFILSSKKLLLSDSGFYLCAWRWTGNYGYTFGSGTRLTVV.

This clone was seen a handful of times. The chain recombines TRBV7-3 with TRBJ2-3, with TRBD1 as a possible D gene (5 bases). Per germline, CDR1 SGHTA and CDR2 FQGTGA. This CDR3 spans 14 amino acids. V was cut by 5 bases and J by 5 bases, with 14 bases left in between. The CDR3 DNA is TGTGCCAGCAGCCCATTAGTAGGGGTAGATACGCAGTATTTT. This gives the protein CASSPLVGVDTQYF.

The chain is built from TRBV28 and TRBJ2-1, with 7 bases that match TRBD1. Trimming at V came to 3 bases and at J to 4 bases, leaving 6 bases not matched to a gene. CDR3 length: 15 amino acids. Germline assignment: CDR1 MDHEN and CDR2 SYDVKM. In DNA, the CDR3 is TGTGCCAGCAGTTTCCTCGGGACAGCGTACAATGAGCAGTTCTTC. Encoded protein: CASSFLGTAYNEQFF.

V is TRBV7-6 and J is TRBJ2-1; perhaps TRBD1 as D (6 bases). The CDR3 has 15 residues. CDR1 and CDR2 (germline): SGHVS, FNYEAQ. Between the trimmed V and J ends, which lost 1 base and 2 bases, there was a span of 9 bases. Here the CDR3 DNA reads TGTGCCAGCAGCTTAGGTACAGGGCCCTACAATGAGCAGTTCTTC. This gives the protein CASSLGTGPYNEQFF.

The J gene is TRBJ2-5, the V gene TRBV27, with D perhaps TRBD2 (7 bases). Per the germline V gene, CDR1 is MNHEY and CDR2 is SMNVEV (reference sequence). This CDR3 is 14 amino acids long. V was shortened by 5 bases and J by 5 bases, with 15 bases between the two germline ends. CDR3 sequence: CASSLGGAWETQYF. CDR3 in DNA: TGTGCCAGCAGTCTGGGGGGGGCCTGGGAGACCCAGTACTTC.

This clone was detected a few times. CDR3 nucleotide sequence: TGTGCCAGCAGCTCTAACAGGGGCTACGAGCAGTACTTC. This sequence encodes CASSSNRGYEQYF. The J gene is TRBJ2-7, the V gene TRBV7-9; 7 bases line up with TRBD1. The trim removed 4 bases at V and 3 bases at J, leaving 3 bases unmatched. Germline-derived CDR1 and CDR2 are SEHNR and FQNEAQ (reference sequence). This CDR3 is built from 13 residues.

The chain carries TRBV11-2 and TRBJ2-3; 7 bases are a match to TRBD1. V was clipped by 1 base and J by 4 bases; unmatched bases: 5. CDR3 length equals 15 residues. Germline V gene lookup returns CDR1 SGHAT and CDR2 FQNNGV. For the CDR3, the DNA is TGTGCCAGCAGCTTAGGTGACAGGGTCGCAGATACGCAGTATTTT. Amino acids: CASSLGDRVADTQYF.

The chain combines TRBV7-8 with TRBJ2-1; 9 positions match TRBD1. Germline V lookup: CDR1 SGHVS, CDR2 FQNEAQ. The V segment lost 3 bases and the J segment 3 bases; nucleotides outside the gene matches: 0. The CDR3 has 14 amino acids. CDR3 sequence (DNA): TGTGCCAGCAGCTTGGGACAGGGCTACAATGAGCAGTTCTTC. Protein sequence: CASSLGQGYNEQFF.

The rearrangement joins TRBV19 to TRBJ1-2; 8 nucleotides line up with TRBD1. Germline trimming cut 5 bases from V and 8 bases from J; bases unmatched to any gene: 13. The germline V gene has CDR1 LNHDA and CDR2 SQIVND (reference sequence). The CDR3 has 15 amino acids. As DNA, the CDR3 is TGTGCCAGTAGTTCCTCGGCGCAGGGGGCGCTGGGCTACACCTTC. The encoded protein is CASSSSAQGALGYTF.

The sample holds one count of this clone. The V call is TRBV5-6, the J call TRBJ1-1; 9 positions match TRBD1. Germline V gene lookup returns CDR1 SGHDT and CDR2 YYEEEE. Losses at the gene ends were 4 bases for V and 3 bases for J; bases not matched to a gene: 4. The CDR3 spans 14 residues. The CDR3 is CASSPRTGDTEAFF. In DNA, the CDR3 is TGTGCCAGCAGCCCTAGGACAGGGGACACTGAAGCTTTCTTT. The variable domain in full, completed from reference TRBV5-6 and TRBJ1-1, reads DAGVTQSPTHLIKTRGQQVTLRCSPKSGHDTVSWYQQALGQGPQFIFQYYEEEERQRGNFPDRFSGHQFPNYSSELNVNALLLGDSALYLCASSPRTGDTEAFFGQGTRLTVV.

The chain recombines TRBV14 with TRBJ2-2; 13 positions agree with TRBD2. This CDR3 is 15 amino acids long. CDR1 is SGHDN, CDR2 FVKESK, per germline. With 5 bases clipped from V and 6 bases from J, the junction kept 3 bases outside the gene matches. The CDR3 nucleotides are TGTGCCAGCAGCTGGACTAGCGGGAGTTCCGGGGAGCTGTTTTTT. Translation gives CASSWTSGSSGELFF. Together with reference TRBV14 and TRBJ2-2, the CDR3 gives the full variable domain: EAGVTQFPSHSVIEKGQTVTLRCDPISGHDNLYWYRRVMGKEIKFLLHFVKESKQDESGMPNNRFLAERTGGTYSTLKVQPAELEDSGVYFCASSWTSGSSGELFFGEGSRLTVL.

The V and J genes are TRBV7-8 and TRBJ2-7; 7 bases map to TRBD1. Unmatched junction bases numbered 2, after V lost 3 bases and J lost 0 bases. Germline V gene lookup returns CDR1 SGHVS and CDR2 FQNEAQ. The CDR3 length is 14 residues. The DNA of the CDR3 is TGTGCCAGCAGCTTGGGGGACAGCTCCTACGAGCAGTACTTC. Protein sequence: CASSLGDSSYEQYF.

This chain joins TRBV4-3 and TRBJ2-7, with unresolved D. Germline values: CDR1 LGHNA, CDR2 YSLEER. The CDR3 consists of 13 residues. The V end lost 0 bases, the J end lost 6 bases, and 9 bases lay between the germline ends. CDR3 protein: CASSQELTSEQYF. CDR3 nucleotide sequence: TGCGCCAGCAGCCAAGAATTGACAAGCGAGCAGTACTTC.

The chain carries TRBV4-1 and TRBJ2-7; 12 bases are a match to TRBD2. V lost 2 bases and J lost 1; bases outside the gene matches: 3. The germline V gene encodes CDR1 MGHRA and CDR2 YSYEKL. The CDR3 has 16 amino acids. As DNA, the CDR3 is TGCGCCAGCAGCCAATCTGGACTAGCGGGGTCCTACGAGCAGTACTTC. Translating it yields CASSQSGLAGSYEQYF.

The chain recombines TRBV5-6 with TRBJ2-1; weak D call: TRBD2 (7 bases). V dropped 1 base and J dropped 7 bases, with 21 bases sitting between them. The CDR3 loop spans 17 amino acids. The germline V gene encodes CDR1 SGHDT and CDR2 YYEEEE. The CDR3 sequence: CASSLFGGGVERNEQFF. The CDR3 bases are TGTGCCAGCAGCTTGTTCGGAGGGGGGGTAGAAAGGAATGAGCAGTTCTTC.